There are a few counts of the clone carrying this T cell receptor (beta chain). Its antigen is not known. Germline V CDR1 and CDR2: GTSNPN, SVGIG (reference sequence). The V gene end was trimmed by 3 bases and the J gene end by 3 bases; junction bases not matched to a gene: 7. This CDR3 region has 14 residues. TCRdb keeps only in-frame clones here, not all; method: immunoSEQ multiplex PCR. The table has about 15,000 clones, 65% to 90% seen once; the top ten hold approximately 40%. This sample was included in a study of T cells in narcolepsy. General study points: Same-patient CSF and blood CD4+ T cell clonotypes included HCRT-specific and TRIB2-specific autoreactive ones.

This sequence originates from a human donor in good health. The chain links TRBV30 to TRBJ2-7; 8 nucleotides line up with TRBD2. The source material was memory (CD45RA-) CD4+ T cells from blood. DNA of the CDR3: TGTGCCTGGAGGGGGCGGGGGGCCAGCTACGAGCAGTACTTC. Its translation is CAWRGRGASYEQYF.